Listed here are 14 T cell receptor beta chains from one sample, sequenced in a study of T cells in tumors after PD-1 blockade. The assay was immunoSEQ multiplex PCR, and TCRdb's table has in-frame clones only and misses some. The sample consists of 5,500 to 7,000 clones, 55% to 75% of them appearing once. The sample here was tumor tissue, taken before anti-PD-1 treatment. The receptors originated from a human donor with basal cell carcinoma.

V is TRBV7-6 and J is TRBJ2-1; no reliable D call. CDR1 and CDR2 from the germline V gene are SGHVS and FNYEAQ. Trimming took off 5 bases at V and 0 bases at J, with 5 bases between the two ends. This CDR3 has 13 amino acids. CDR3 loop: CASSLSSYNEQFF. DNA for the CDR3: TGTGCCAGCAGCCTTAGCTCCTACAATGAGCAGTTCTTC.

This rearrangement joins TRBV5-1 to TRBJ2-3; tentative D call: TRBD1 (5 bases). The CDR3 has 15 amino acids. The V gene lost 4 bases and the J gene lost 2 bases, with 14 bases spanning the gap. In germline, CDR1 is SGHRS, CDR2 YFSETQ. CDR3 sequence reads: CASSPPQGVTDTQYF. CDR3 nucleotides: TGCGCCAGCAGCCCCCCGCAGGGTGTCACAGATACGCAGTATTTT.

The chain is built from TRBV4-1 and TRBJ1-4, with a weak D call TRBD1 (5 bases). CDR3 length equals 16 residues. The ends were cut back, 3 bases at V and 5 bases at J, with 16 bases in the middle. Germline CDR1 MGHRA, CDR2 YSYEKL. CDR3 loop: CASSQTTWRTNEKLFF. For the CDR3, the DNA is TGCGCCAGCAGCCAGACGACTTGGAGGACAAATGAAAAACTGTTTTTT.

This CDR3 reads CATSSRTSGVPEQYF. The CDR3 nucleotides are TGTGCCACCAGCTCAAGGACTAGCGGGGTTCCCGAGCAGTACTTC. V and J are TRBV15 and TRBJ2-7; 12 nucleotides match TRBD2. Germline values: CDR1 LNHNV, CDR2 YYDKDF (reference sequence). This CDR3 has 15 amino acids. With 5 bases clipped from V and 6 bases from J, the junction kept 8 bases outside the gene matches.

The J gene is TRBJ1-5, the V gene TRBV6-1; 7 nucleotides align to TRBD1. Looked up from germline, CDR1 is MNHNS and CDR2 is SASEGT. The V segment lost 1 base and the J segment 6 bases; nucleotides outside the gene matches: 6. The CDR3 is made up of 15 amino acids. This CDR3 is CASSEEGQLRQPQHF. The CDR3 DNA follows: TGTGCCAGCAGTGAAGAGGGACAGCTCCGTCAGCCCCAGCATTTT.

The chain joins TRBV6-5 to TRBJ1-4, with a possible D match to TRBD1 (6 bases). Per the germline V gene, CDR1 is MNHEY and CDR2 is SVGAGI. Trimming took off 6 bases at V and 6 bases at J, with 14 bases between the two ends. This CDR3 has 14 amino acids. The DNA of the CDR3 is TGTGCCAGCAGCCTACAGGGCTCGGATGAAAAACTGTTTTTT. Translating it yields CASSLQGSDEKLFF.

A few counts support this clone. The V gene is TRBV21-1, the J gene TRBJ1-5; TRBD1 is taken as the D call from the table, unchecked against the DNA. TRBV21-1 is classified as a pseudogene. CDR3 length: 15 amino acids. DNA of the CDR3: TGTGCCAGCTCTATCCGACAGGTGAGCAATCAGCCCCAGCATTTT. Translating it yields CASSIRQVSNQPQHF.

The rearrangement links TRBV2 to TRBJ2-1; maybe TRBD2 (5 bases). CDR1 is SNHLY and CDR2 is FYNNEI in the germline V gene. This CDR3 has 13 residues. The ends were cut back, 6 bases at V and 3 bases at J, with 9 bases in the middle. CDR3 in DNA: TGTGCCAGCAGACAGAGGGACTACAATGAGCAGTTCTTC. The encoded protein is CASRQRDYNEQFF.

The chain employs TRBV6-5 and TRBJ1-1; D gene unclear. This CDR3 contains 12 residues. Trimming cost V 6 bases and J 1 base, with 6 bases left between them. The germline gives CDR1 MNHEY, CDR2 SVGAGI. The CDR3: CASRDPNTEAFF. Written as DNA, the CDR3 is TGTGCCAGCAGAGACCCGAACACTGAAGCTTTCTTT.

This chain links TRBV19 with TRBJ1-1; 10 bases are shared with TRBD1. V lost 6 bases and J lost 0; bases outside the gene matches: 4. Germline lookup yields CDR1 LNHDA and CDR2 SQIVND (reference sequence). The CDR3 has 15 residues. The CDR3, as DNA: TGTGCCAGTAGGGACAGGGGGACTCTGAACACTGAAGCTTTCTTT. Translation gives CASRDRGTLNTEAFF.

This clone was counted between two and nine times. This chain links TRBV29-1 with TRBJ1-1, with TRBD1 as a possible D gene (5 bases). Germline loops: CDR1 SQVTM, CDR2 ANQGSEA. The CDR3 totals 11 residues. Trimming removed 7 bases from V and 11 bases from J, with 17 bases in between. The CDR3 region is CSAEAGKGAFF. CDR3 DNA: TGCAGCGCAGAAGCCGGGAAGGGGGCTTTCTTT.

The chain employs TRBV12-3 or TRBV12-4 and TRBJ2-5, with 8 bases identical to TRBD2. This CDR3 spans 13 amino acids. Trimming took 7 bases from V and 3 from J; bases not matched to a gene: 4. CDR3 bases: TGTGCCAGCACCTTGGGACTAGAAGAGACCCAGTACTTC. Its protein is CASTLGLEETQYF.

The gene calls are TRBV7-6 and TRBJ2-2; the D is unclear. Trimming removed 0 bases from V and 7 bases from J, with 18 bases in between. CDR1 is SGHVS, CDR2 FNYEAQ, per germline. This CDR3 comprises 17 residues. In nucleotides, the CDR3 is TGTGCCAGCAGCTTAGCACAGCCCTATGGTCGTGGCGGGGAGCTGTTTTTT. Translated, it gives CASSLAQPYGRGGELFF.

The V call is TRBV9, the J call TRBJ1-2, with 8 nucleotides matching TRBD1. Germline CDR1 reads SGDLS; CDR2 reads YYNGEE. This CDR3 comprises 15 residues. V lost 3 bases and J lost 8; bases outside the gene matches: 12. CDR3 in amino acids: CASSGGDRRDFGYTF. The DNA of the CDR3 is TGTGCCAGCAGCGGGGGGGACAGGAGAGATTTCGGCTACACCTTC.